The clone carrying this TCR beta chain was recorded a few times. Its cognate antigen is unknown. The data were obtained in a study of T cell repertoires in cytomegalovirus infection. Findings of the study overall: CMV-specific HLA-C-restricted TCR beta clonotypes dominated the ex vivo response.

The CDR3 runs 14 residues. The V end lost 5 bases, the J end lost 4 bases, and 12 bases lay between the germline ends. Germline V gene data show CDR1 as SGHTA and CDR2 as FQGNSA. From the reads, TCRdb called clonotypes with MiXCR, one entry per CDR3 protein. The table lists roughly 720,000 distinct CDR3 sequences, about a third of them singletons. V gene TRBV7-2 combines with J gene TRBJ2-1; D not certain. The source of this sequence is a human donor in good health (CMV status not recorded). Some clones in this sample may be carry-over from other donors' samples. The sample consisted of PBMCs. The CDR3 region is CASSPPDLYNEQFF. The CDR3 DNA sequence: TGTGCCAGCAGCCCCCCGGATCTTTACAATGAGCAGTTCTTC.